Below, one TCR beta chain is given with its context. Antigen specificity is unknown. The data were obtained in a study of persistence of HIV-infected CD4 T cells. Study-wide background: A median of about 8 years of suppressive ART preceded sampling. Whole-study findings and limits: The rare CMV-responding cells with HIV-1 proviruses were not separately TCR-sequenced.

This was the immunoSEQ version 4 assay in survey mode. Some clones are missing from TCRdb's copy, which holds only in-frame ones; the method was immunoSEQ multiplex PCR. Here the sample spans tens of thousands of clones, roughly nine tenths being singletons. The CDR3 has 15 amino acids. Deletions cut 2 bases from V and 3 bases from J, with 11 bases between. Germline lookup yields CDR1 SNHLY and CDR2 FYNNEI. Anti-CD3/anti-CD28 beads served as a nonspecific positive control stimulus. Responding CD4+ T cells were sorted by upregulation of both CD40 ligand and CD69. These HIV-1-infected adults initiated suppressive ART in chronic infection.

Sample: CD4+ T cells sorted from PBMCs after roughly 19-hour stimulation, taken from a patient who received antiretroviral therapy. This TCR was sampled from an adult woman with HIV who was CMV-seropositive. The rearrangement joins TRBV2 to TRBJ1-5; D gene unclear. CDR3 protein: CASSEYLGPNQPQHF. In nucleotides, the CDR3 is TGTGCCAGCAGTGAATATCTTGGGCCCAATCAGCCCCAGCATTTT.